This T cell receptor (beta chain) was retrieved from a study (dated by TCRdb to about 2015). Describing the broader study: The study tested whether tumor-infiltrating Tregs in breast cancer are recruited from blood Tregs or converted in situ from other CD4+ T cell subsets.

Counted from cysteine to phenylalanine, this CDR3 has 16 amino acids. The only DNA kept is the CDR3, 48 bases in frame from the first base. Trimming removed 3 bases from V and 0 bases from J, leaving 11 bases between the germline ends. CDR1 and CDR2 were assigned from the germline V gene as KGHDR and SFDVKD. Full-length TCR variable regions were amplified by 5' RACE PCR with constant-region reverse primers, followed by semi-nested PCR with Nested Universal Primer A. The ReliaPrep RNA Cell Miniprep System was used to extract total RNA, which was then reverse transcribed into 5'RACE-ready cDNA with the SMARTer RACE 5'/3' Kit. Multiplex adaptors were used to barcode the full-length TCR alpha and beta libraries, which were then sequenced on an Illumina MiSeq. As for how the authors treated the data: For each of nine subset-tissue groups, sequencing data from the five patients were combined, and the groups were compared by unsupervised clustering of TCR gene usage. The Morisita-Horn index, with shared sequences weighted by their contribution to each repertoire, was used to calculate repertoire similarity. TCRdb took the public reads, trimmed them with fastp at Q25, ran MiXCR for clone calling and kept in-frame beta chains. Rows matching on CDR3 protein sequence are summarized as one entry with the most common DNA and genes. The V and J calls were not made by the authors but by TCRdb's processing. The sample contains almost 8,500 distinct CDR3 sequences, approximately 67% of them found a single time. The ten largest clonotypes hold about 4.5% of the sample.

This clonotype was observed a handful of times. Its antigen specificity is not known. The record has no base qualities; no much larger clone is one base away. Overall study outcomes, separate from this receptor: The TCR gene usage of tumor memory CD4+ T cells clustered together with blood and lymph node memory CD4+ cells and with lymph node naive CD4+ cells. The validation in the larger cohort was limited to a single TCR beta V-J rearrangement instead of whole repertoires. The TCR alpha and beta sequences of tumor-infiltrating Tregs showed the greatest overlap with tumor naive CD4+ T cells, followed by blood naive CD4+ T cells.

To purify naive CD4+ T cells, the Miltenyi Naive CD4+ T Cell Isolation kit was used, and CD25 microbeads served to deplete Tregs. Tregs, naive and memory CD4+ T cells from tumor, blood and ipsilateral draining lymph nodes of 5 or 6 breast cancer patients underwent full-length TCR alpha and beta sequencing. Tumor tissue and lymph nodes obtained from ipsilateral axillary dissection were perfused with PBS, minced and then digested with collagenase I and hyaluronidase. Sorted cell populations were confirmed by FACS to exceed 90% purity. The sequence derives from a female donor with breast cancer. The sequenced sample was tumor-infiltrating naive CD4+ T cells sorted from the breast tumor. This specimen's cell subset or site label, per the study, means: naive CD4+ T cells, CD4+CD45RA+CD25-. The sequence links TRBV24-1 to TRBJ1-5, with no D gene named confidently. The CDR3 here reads CATSDPTADSNQPQHF. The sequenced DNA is TGTGCCACCAGTGATCCGACGGCCGATAGCAATCAGCCCCAGCATTTT.